The present T cell receptor (beta chain) was sequenced within a study of blood T cell repertoires in COVID-19. CDR3 length: 14 amino acids. Germline V gene lookup returns CDR1 SGHRS and CDR2 YFSETQ. V was pared by 4 bases and J by 8 bases, with 8 bases of the junction left unmatched. Profiling relied on immunoSEQ multiplex PCR, and the TCRdb table lists in-frame clones only, not all of them. The profile shows about 67,000 clones, 75% to 90% of them singletons. This TCR came from a man aged 50 to 60 with active COVID-19. The sequencing sample was made of peripheral blood. V gene TRBV5-1 combines with J gene TRBJ2-1; TRBD2 matches at 8 bases. The CDR3 DNA follows: TGCGCCAGCAGCCTCCACCTAGCGGGCGATGAGCAGTTCTTC. It translates to CASSLHLAGDEQFF.